This T cell receptor beta chain was obtained from a study of T cell repertoires in cytomegalovirus infection. Of note for this clonotype: The antigen remains undetermined.

The CDR3 runs to 15 residues. Trimming removed 4 bases from V and 3 bases from J, with 15 bases in between. Germline V gives CDR1 GTSNPN, CDR2 SVGIG (reference sequence). TCRdb independently ran MiXCR on the reads; one entry per CDR3 protein. Among 400,000 to 600,000 distinct CDR3 sequences listed, roughly 42% were seen once. The sequence was obtained from a human donor in good health (CMV status not recorded). Some clones in this sample may be carry-over from other donors' samples. Sequenced here: cultured PBMCs, sampled from culture after CMV antigen stimulation. The chain joins TRBV30 to TRBJ1-4; possibly TRBD1 for D (6 bases). CDR3 protein: CAWIPQGSPNEKLFF. CDR3 bases: TGTGCCTGGATCCCCCAGGGGTCCCCTAATGAAAAACTGTTTTTT. Supplemented by reference TRBV30 and TRBJ1-4, the full variable domain reads SQTIHQWPATLVQPVGSPLSLECTVEGTSNPNLYWYRQAAGRGLQLLFYSVGIGQISSEVPQNLSASRPQDRQFILSSKKLLLSDSGFYLCAWIPQGSPNEKLFFGSGTQLSVL.